One sample yielded the 2 T cell receptor beta chains listed below, sequenced in a study of cytomegalovirus exposure and HLA in healthy donors. The PCR ran on 60 Vbeta and 13 Jbeta primers. Sequencing was performed with immunoSEQ multiplex PCR; in TCRdb, only in-frame clones are kept and a portion is missing. Of tens of thousands of clones listed, roughly two thirds are singletons. Input material: PBMCs. The receptors here all came from a woman in her forties or fifties in good health and CMV-seropositive.

This chain uses TRBV5-6 with TRBJ2-7, with TRBD1 matching 8 bases. CDR1 and CDR2 (germline): SGHDT, YYEEEE. The trim removed 5 bases at V and 5 bases at J, leaving 12 bases unmatched. The CDR3 length is 15 residues. CDR3 nucleotides: TGTGCCAGCAGTTGGCCGGACAGGGAAGGGAACGAGCAGTACTTC. Translation gives CASSWPDREGNEQYF.

The chain combines TRBV12-2 with TRBJ2-4; the D call in the table, TRBD2, was not verified against the DNA. TRBV12-2 constitutes a pseudogene. CDR3 length equals 20 residues. For the CDR3, the DNA is TGTGCAAGTCGCTTAGTGGGGGGGACTAGCGGGAAATTAGCCAAAAACATTCAGTACTTC. The encoded protein is CASRLVGGTSGKLAKNIQYF.